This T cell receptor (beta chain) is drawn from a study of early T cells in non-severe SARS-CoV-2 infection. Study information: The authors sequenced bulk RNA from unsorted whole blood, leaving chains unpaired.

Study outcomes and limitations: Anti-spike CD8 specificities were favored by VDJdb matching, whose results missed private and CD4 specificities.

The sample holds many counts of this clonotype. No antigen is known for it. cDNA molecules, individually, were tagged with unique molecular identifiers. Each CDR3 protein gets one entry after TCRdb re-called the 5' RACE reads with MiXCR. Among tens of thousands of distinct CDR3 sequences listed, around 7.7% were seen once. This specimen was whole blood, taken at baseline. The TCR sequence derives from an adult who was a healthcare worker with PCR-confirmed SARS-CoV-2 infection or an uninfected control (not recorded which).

CDR3 in amino acids: CASSPPDTGELFF. CDR3 nucleotide sequence: TGTGCCAGCAGCCCTCCCGACACCGGGGAGCTGTTTTTT. The J gene is TRBJ2-2, the V gene TRBV2; D unresolved. The V gene lost 6 bases and the J gene lost 3 bases, with 8 bases spanning the gap. The germline V gene has CDR1 SNHLY and CDR2 FYNNEI. The CDR3 has 13 amino acids.